The 15 T cell receptor beta chains presented below share a single source sample, sequenced in a study of T-cell reconstitution after alpha-beta-depleted transplantation in children. For TCRbeta, the library was prepared with unique molecular identifiers. TCRdb independently ran MiXCR on the PCR reads; one entry per CDR3 protein. The sample includes nearly 9,500 distinct CDR3 sequences, approximately 14% seen only once; the top ten take roughly 53%. The starting material was PBMCs, mostly from graft donor cells, obtained 60 days after TCRalphabeta/CD19-depleted stem cell transplant. The receptors derive from a male patient under 18 who had a stem cell transplant for acute lymphoblastic leukemia, so the T cells may come from the graft donor.

This clonotype was recorded at least ten times. The chain employs TRBV10-3 and TRBJ2-3; no definite D call. V lost 4 bases to trimming and J lost 3 bases, with 11 bases between them. Germline V gene lookup returns CDR1 ENHRY and CDR2 SYGVKD. This CDR3 region has 14 residues. In nucleotides, the CDR3 is TGTGCCATCAGTGGTAGTGGACCAACAGATACGCAGTATTTT. Its translation: CAISGSGPTDTQYF.

This clonotype was seen a single time. A single base separates this from a much larger clone, so it may be a read error. The J gene is TRBJ2-5, the V gene TRBV5-1; perhaps TRBD2 as D (6 bases). This CDR3 has 14 amino acids. In germline, CDR1 is SGHRS, CDR2 YFSETQ. CDR3 sequence: CSSSLGGYGETQYF. The CDR3 DNA reads as TGCTCCAGCAGCTTGGGGGGTTATGGGGAGACCCAGTACTTC.

The rearrangement joins TRBV7-9 to TRBJ2-3, with no clear D. Germline V CDR1 and CDR2: SEHNR, FQNEAQ (reference sequence). V gave up 3 bases and J gave up 6 bases, with 7 bases separating them. This CDR3 has 12 residues. CDR3 amino acids: CASSLYLDTQYF. CDR3 sequence (DNA): TGTGCCAGCAGCTTGTACCTGGATACGCAGTATTTT.

There are many counts of this clonotype. The chain recombines TRBV30 with TRBJ2-6; D may correspond to TRBD1 or TRBD2 (6 bases each). CDR1 is GTSNPN, CDR2 SVGIG, per germline (reference sequence). V shed 2 bases and J shed 3 bases, with 14 bases lying between them. CDR3 length: 16 amino acids. DNA of the CDR3: TGTGCCTGGAGTAAGGGGGGTTTGAGTGGGGCCAACGTCCTGACTTTC. Protein product: CAWSKGGLSGANVLTF.

The sample holds many counts of this clonotype. The V call is TRBV20-1, the J call TRBJ2-4; TRBD2 might be the D (6 bases). Deletions cut 5 bases from V and 5 bases from J, with 16 bases between. The CDR3 is made up of 14 amino acids. CDR1 and CDR2 from the germline V gene are DFQATT and SNEGSKA (reference sequence). The CDR3: CSAPDGGSQNIQYF. As DNA, the CDR3 is TGCAGTGCTCCCGATGGGGGGAGTCAAAACATTCAGTACTTC.

There are many counts of this clonotype. This sequence joins TRBV5-4 and TRBJ1-1; 8 bases fit TRBD1. V dropped 2 bases and J dropped 0; count of bases not matched to a gene: 3. The CDR3 runs to 15 residues. The germline gives CDR1 SGHNT, CDR2 YYREEE (reference sequence). The CDR3, as DNA: TGTGCCAGCAGCTTCAGGGGGCGGGTGAACACTGAAGCTTTCTTT. Protein product: CASSFRGRVNTEAFF.

This clonotype has ten or more counts. The V call is TRBV5-6, the J call TRBJ1-2; no clear D. The CDR3 extends over 16 amino acids. V was clipped by 4 bases and J by 7 bases, with 23 bases between them. Germline CDR1 SGHDT, CDR2 YYEEEE. The DNA of the CDR3 is TGTGCCAGCAGCCGTTCCGCCAAGGGCACGGCGGGTGGCTACACCTTC. Residues: CASSRSAKGTAGGYTF.

This clonotype was observed at least ten times. The CDR3 DNA follows: TGCGCCAGCAGCTTGGAAGACAGGGGGCCTACGAACACCGGGGAGCTGTTTTTT. Translated: CASSLEDRGPTNTGELFF. The chain employs TRBV5-1 and TRBJ2-2; TRBD1 aligns across 10 bases. J was trimmed by 0 bases and V by 0 bases; bases with no gene match: 5. The CDR3 totals 18 residues. Germline V CDR1 and CDR2: SGHRS, YFSETQ.

Written as DNA, the CDR3 is TGTGCCAGCAGTCCCGGACAGCCTAATGAAAAACTGTTTTTT. Protein sequence: CASSPGQPNEKLFF. The chain couples TRBV6-2 or TRBV6-3 to TRBJ1-4; the D gene is possibly TRBD1 (6 bases). Germline-derived CDR1 and CDR2 are MNHEY and SVGEGT. This CDR3 comprises 14 residues. V lost 5 bases and J lost 3, with 10 bases in between.

This clonotype was found many times. The rearrangement links TRBV6-5 to TRBJ1-2, with D possibly TRBD1 on 5 matching bases. The CDR3 consists of 15 residues. Germline assignment: CDR1 MNHEY and CDR2 SVGAGI. Trimming removed 4 bases from V and 4 bases from J, with 16 bases in between. This CDR3 is CASSSPKRGSYGYTF. The CDR3 bases are TGTGCCAGCAGTTCGCCAAAAAGGGGCAGCTATGGCTACACCTTC.

There are many counts of this clonotype. This chain joins TRBV5-4 and TRBJ1-1, with 8 bases matching TRBD1. Trimming removed 2 bases from V and 4 bases from J; junction bases left unmatched: 4. Germline V gene lookup returns CDR1 SGHNT and CDR2 YYREEE (reference sequence). This CDR3 has 14 amino acids. This chain's CDR3 is CASSLLTGGTEAFF. The CDR3 nucleotides are TGTGCCAGCAGCTTACTAACAGGGGGCACTGAAGCTTTCTTT.

Turning to this clonotype: A much larger clone lies one base from this, so it may be a read error. The chain uses TRBV11-2 and TRBJ1-1; D uncertain. The CDR3 is made up of 14 amino acids. The germline CDR1 and CDR2 sequences are SGHAT and FQNNGV. Trimming left V 5 bases short and J 6 bases short, with 16 bases between. The CDR3 loop reads CASSPQRTYSEAFF. The CDR3 bases are TGTGCCAGCAGCCCTCAGCGGACGTACTCTGAAGCTTTCTTT.

This clonotype was observed many times. The CDR3 region is CSASISGGAWSYNEQFF. Here the CDR3 DNA reads TGCAGTGCTAGCATTAGCGGGGGGGCTTGGTCCTACAATGAGCAGTTCTTC. The genes are TRBV20-1 and TRBJ2-1; 11 bases are shared with TRBD2. J was trimmed by 1 base and V by 3 bases; bases with no gene match: 8. Germline values: CDR1 DFQATT, CDR2 SNEGSKA (reference sequence). The length of the CDR3 is 17 residues.

The chain's CDR3 is CSVAPTGNEQFF. The CDR3 nucleotides read TGCAGCGTAGCCCCGACAGGAAATGAGCAGTTCTTC. This chain joins TRBV29-1 and TRBJ2-1; tentatively, D is TRBD1 (6 bases). V was clipped by 6 bases and J by 7 bases, with 13 bases between them. The CDR3 has 12 residues. Germline loops: CDR1 SQVTM, CDR2 ANQGSEA.

This clonotype was counted many times. The chain is built from TRBV4-3 and TRBJ1-2; 7 positions agree with TRBD1. The CDR3 length is 16 residues. In germline, CDR1 is LGHNA, CDR2 YSLEER. Losses at the gene ends were 0 bases for V and 2 bases for J; bases not matched to a gene: 6. The CDR3 bases are TGCGCCAGCAGCCAAGAGTTGGGACAGCCAAACTATGGCTACACCTTC. Amino acid sequence: CASSQELGQPNYGYTF.